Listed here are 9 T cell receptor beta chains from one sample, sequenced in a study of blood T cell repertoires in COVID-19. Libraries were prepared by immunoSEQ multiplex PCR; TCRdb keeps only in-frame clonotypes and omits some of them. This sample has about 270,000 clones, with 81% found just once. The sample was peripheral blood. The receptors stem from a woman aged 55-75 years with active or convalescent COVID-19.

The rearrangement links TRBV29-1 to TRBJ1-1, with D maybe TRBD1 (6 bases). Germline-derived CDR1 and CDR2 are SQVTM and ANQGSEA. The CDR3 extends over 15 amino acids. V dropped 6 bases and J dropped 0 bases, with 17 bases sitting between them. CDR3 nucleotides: TGCAGCGTCGCCTTTGACAGGTCCCTGAACACTGAAGCTTTCTTT. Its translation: CSVAFDRSLNTEAFF. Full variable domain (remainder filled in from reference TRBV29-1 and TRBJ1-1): SAVISQKPSRDICQRGTSLTIQCQVDSQVTMMFWYRQQPGQSLTLIATANQGSEATYESGFVIDKFPISRPNLTFSTLTVSNMSPEDSSIYLCSVAFDRSLNTEAFFGQGTRLTVV.

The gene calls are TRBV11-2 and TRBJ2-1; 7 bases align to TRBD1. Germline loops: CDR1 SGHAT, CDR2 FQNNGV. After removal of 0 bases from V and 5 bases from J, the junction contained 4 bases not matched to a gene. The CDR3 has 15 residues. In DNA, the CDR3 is TGTGCCAGCAGCTTAGAAAGGGGGCCGAACAATGAGCAGTTCTTC. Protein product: CASSLERGPNNEQFF. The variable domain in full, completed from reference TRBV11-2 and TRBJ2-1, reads EAGVAQSPRYKIIEKRQSVAFWCNPISGHATLYWYQQILGQGPKLLIQFQNNGVVDDSQLPKDRFSAERLKGVDSTLKIQPAKLEDSAVYLCASSLERGPNNEQFFGPGTRLTVL.

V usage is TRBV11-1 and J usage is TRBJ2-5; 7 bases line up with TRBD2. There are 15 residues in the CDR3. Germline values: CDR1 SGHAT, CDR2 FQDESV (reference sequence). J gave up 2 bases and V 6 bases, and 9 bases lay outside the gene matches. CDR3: CASSIPASGQETQYF. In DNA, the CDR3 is TGTGCCAGCAGTATCCCCGCTAGCGGACAAGAGACCCAGTACTTC. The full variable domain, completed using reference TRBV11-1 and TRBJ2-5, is EAEVAQSPRYKITEKSQAVAFWCDPISGHATLYWYRQILGQGPELLVQFQDESVVDDSQLPKDRFSAERLKGVDSTLKIQPAELGDSAMYLCASSIPASGQETQYFGPGTRLLVL.

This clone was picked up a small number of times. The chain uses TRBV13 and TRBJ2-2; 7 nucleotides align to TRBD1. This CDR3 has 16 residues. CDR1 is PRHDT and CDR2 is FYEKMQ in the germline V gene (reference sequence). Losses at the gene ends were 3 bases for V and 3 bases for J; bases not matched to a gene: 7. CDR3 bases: TGTGCCAGCAGCTTCTCAACAGGGGAGTACACCGGGGAGCTGTTTTTT. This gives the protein CASSFSTGEYTGELFF. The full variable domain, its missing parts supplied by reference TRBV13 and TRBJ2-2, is AAGVIQSPRHLIKEKRETATLKCYPIPRHDTVYWYQQGPGQDPQFLISFYEKMQSDKGSIPDRFSAQQFSDYHSELNMSSLELGDSALYFCASSFSTGEYTGELFFGEGSRLTVL.

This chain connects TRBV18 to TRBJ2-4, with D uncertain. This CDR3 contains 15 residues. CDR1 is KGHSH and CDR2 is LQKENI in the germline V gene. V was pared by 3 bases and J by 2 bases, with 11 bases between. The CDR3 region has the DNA TGTGCCAGCTCACCGGAGCTGTCTACCAAAAACATTCAGTACTTC. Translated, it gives CASSPELSTKNIQYF.

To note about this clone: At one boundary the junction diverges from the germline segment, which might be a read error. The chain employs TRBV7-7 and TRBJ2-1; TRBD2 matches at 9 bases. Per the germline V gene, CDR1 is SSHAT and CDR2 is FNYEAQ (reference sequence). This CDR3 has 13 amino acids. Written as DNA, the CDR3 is TGTGCTAGCAGGGGACTAGCTCCCAATGAGCAGTTCTTC. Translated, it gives CASRGLAPNEQFF.

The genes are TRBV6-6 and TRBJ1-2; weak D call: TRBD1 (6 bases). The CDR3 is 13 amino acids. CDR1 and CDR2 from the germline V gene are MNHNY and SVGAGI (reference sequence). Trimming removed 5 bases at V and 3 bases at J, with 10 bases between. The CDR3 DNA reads TGTGCCAGCAGTCTTCGACAGGACTATGGCTACACCTTC. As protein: CASSLRQDYGYTF.

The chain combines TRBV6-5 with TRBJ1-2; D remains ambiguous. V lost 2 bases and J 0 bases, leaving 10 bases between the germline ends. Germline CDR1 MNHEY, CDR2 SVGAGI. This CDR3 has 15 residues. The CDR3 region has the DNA TGTGCCAGCAGTTACCGGGAGGCCTCTAACTATGGCTACACCTTC. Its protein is CASSYREASNYGYTF.

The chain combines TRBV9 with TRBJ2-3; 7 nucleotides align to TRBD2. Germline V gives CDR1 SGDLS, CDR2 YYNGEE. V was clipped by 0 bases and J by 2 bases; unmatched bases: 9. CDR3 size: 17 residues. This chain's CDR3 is CASSVVDGGGITDTQYF. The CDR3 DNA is TGTGCCAGCAGCGTAGTGGATGGGGGAGGGATCACAGATACGCAGTATTTT.